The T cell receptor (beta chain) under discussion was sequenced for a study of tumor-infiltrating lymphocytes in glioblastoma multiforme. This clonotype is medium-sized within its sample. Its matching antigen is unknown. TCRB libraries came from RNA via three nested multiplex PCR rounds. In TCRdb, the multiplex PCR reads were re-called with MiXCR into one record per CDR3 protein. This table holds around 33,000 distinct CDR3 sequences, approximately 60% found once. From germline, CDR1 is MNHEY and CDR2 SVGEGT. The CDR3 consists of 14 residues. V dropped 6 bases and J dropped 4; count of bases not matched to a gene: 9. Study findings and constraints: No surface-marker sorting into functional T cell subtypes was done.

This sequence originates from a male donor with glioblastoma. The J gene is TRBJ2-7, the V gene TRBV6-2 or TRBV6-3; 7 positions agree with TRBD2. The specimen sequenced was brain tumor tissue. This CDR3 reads CASRLGASGYEQYF. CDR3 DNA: TGTGCCAGCAGGCTTGGGGCTAGCGGTTACGAGCAGTACTTC.